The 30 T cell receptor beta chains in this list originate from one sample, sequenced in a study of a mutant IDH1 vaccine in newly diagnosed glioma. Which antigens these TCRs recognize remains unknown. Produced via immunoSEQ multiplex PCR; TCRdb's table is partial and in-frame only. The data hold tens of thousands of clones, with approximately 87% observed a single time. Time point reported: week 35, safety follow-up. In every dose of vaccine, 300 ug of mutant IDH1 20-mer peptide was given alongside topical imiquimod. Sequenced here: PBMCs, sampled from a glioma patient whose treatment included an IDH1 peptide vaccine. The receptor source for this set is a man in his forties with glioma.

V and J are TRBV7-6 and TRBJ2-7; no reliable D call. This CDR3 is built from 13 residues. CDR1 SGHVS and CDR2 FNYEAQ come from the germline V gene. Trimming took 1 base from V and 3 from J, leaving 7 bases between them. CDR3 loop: CASSLGTFYEQYF. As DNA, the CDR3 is TGTGCCAGCAGCTTAGGAACTTTCTACGAGCAGTACTTC.

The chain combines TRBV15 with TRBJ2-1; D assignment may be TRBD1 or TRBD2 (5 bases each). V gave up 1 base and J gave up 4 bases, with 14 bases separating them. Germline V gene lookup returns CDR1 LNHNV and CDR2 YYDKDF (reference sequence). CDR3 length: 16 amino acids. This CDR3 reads CATSRGLGEGYNEQFF. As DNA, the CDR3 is TGTGCCACCAGCAGAGGATTGGGGGAAGGGTACAATGAGCAGTTCTTC.

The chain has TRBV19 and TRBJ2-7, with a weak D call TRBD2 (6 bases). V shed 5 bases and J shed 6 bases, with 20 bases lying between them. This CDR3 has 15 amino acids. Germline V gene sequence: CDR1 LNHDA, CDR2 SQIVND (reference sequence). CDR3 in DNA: TGTGCCAGTAGTTCAATAAAGGCGGGATCCCTCGAGCAGTACTTC. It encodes CASSSIKAGSLEQYF. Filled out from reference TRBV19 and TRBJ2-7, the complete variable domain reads DGGITQSPKYLFRKEGQNVTLSCEQNLNHDAMYWYRQDPGQGLRLIYYSQIVNDFQKGDIAEGYSVSREKKESFPLTVTSAQKNPTAFYLCASSSIKAGSLEQYFGPGTRLTVT.

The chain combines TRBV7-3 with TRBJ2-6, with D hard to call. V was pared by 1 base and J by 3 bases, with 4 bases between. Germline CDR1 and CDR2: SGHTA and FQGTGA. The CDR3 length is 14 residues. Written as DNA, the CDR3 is TGTGCCAGCAGCTTAAGAGGTGGGGCCAACGTCCTGACTTTC. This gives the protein CASSLRGGANVLTF.

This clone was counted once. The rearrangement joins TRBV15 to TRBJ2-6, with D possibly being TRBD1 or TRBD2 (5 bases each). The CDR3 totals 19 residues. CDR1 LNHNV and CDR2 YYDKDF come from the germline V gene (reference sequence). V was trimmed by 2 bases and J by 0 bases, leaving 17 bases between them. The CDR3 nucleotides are TGTGCCACCAGCAGACGGGACGGGCAGGCCTACTCTGGGGCCAACGTCCTGACTTTC. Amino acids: CATSRRDGQAYSGANVLTF. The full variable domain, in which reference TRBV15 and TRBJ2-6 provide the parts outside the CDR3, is DAMVIQNPRYQVTQFGKPVTLSCSQTLNHNVMYWYQQKSSQAPKLLFHYYDKDFNNEADTPDNFQSRRPNTSFCFLDIRSPGLGDTAMYLCATSRRDGQAYSGANVLTFGAGSRLTVL.

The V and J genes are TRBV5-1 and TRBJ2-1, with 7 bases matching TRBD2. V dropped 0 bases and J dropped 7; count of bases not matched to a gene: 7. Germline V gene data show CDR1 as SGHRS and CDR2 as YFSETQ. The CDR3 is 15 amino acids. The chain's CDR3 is CASSLEGREWNEQFF. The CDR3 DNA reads TGCGCCAGCAGCTTGGAGGGGCGGGAGTGGAATGAGCAGTTCTTC.

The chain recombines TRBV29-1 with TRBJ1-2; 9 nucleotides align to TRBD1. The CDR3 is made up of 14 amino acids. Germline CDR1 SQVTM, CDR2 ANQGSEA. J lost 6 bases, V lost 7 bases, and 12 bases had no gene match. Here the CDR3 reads CSGRDTGGNHGYTF. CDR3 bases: TGCAGCGGCCGCGATACAGGGGGCAACCATGGCTACACCTTC.

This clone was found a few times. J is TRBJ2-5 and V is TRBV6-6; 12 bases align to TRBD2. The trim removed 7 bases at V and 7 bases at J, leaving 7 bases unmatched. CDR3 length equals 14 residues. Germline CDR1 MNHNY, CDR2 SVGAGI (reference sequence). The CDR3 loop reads CASTQTSGSSTQYF. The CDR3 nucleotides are TGTGCCAGCACCCAGACTAGCGGGAGTTCGACCCAGTACTTC.

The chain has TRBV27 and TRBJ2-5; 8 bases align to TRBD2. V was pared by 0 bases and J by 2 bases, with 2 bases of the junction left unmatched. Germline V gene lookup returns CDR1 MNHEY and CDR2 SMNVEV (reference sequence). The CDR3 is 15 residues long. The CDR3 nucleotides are TGTGCCAGCAGTTTATCGGTAGCGGGACAAGAGACCCAGTACTTC. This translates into CASSLSVAGQETQYF.

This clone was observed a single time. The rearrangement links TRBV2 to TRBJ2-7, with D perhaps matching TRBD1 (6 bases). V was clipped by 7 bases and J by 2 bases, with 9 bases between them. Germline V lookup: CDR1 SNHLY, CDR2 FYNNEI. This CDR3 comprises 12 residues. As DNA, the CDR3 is TGTGCCAGCATGGGACAAACCTACGAGCAGTACTTC. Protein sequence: CASMGQTYEQYF. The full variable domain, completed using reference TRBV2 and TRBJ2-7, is EPEVTQTPSHQVTQMGQEVILRCVPISNHLYFYWYRQILGQKVEFLVSFYNNEISEKSEIFDDQFSVERPDGSNFTLKIRSTKLEDSAMYFCASMGQTYEQYFGPGTRLTVT.

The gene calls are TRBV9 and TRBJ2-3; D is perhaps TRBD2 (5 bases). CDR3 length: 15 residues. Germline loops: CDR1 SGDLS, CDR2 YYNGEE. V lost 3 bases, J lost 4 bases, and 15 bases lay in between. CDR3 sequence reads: CASSDRGMSADTQYF. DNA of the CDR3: TGTGCCAGCAGCGACCGGGGTATGAGTGCAGATACGCAGTATTTT.

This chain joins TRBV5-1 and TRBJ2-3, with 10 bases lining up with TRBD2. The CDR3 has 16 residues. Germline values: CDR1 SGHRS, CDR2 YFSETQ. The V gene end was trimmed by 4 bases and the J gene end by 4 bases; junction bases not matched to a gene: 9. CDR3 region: CASSTSGVRWADTQYF. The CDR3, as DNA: TGCGCCAGCAGCACTAGCGGGGTAAGGTGGGCAGATACGCAGTATTTT.

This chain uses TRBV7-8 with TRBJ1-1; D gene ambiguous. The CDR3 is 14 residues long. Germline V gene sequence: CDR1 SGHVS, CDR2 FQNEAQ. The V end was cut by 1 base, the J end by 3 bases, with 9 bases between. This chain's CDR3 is CASSLGGRDTEAFF. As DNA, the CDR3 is TGTGCCAGCAGCTTAGGTGGTCGTGACACTGAAGCTTTCTTT.

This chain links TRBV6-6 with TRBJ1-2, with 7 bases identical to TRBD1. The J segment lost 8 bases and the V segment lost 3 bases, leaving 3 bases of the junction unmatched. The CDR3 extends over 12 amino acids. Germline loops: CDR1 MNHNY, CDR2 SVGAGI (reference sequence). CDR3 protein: CASSYTGDGYTF. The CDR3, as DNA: TGTGCCAGCAGTTATACAGGGGACGGCTACACCTTC.

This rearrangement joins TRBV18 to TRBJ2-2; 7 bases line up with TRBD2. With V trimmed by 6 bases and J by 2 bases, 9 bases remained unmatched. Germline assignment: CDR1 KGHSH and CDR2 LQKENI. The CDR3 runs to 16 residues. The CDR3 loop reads CASSSNPGGNTGELFF. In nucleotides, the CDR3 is TGTGCCAGCTCCTCGAATCCGGGAGGAAACACCGGGGAGCTGTTTTTT.

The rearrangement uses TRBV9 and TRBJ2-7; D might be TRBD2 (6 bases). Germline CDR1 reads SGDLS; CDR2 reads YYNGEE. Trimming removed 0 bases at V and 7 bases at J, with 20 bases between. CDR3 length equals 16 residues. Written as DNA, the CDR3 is TGTGCCAGCAGCGTAGCCTTGTCCCAGCGGGCAGGAGAGCAGTACTTC. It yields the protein CASSVALSQRAGEQYF.

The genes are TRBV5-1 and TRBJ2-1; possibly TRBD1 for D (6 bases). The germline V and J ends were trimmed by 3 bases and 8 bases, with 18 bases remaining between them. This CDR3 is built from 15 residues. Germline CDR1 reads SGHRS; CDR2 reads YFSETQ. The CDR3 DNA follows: TGCGCCAGCAGCTCTCCATCTGGGGGCAACCATGAGCAGTTCTTC. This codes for CASSSPSGGNHEQFF.

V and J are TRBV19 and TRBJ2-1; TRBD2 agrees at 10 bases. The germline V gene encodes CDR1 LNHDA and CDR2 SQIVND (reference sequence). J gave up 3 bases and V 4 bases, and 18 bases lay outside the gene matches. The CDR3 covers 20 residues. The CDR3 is CASSSNFRGLSSGSYNEQFF. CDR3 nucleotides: TGTGCCAGTAGTAGCAACTTTAGGGGATTATCTAGCGGGAGCTACAATGAGCAGTTCTTC.

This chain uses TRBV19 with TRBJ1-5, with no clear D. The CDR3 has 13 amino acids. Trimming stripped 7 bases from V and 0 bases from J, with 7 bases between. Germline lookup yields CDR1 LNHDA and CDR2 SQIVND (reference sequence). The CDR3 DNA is TGTGCCAGTAAGGTTGCTAGCAATCAGCCCCAGCATTTT. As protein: CASKVASNQPQHF.

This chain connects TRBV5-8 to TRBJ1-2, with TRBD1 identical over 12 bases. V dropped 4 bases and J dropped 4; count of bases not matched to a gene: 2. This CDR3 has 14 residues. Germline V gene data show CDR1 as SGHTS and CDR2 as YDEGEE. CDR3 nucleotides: TGTGCCAGCAGCGGGGACAGGGGGCTCTATGGCTACACCTTC. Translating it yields CASSGDRGLYGYTF. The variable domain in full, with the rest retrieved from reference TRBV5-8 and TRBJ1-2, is EAGVTQSPTHLIKTRGQQATLRCSPISGHTSVYWYQQALGLGLQFLLWYDEGEERNRGNFPPRFSGRQFPNYSSELNVNALELEDSALYLCASSGDRGLYGYTFGSGTRLTVV.

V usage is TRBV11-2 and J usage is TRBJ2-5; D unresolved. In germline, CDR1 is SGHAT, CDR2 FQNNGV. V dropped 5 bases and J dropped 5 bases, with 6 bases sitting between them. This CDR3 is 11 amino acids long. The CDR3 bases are TGTGCCAGCAGCACGTGGGAGACCCAGTACTTC. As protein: CASSTWETQYF.

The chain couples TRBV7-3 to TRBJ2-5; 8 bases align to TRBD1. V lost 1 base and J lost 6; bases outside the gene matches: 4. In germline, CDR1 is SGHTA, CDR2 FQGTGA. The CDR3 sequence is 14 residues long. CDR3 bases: TGTGCCAGCAGCTTAAACGGACAGGGCCAGACCCAGTACTTC. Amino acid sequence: CASSLNGQGQTQYF. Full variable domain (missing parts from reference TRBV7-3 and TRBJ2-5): GAGVSQTPSNKVTEKGKYVELRCDPISGHTALYWYRQSLGQGPEFLIYFQGTGAADDSGLPNDRFFAVRPEGSVSTLKIQRTERGDSAVYLCASSLNGQGQTQYFGPGTRLLVL.

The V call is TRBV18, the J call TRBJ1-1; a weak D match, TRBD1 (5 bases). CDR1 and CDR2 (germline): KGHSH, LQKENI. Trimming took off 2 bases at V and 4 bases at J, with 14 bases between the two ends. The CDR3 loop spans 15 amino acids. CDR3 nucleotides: TGTGCCAGCTCACCAGAGGGCGGGGGGATCACTGAAGCTTTCTTT. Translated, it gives CASSPEGGGITEAFF.

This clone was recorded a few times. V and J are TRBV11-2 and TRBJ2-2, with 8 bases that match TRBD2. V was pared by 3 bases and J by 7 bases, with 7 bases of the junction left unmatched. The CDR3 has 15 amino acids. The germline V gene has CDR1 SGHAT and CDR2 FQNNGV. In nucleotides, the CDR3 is TGTGCCAGCAGCTTTCGAGCGGGAGTGGGCGGGGAGCTGTTTTTT. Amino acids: CASSFRAGVGGELFF.

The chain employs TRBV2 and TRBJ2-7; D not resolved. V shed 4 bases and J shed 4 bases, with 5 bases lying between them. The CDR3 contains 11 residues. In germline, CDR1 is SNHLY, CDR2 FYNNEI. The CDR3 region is CASSVLYEQYF. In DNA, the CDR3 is TGTGCCAGCAGTGTCCTTTACGAGCAGTACTTC.

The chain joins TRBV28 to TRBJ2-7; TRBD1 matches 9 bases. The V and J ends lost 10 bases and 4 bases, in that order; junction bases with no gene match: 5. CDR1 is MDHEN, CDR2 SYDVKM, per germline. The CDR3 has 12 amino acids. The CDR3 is CATGQGPYEQYF. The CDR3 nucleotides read TGTGCCACGGGACAGGGACCATACGAGCAGTACTTC.

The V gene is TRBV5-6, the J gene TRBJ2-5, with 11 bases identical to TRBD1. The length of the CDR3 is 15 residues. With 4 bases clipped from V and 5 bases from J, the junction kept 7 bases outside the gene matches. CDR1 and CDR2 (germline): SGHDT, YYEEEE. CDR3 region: CASSLGTGGEETQYF. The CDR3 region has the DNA TGTGCCAGCAGCCTCGGGACAGGGGGGGAGGAGACCCAGTACTTC.

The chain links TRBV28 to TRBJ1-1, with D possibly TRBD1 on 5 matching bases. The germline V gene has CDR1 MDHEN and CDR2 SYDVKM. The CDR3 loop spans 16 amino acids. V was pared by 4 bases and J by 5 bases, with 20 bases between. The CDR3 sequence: CASSYPAGRRGTEAFF. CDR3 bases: TGTGCCAGCAGTTACCCAGCAGGGAGGCGGGGTACTGAAGCTTTCTTT. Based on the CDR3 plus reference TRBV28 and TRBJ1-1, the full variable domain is DVKVTQSSRYLVKRTGEKVFLECVQDMDHENMFWYRQDPGLGLRLIYFSYDVKMKEKGDIPEGYSVSREKKERFSLILESASTNQTSMYLCASSYPAGRRGTEAFFGQGTRLTVV.

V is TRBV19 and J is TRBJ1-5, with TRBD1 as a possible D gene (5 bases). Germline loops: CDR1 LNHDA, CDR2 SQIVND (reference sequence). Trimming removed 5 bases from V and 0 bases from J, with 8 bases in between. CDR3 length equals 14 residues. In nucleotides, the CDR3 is TGTGCCAGTAGTGGTCAGGGTAGCAATCAGCCCCAGCATTTT. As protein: CASSGQGSNQPQHF.

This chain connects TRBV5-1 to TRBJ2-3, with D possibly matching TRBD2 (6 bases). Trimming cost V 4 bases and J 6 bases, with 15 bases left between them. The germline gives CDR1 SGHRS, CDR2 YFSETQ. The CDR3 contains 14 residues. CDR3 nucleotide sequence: TGCGCCAGCAGCGAAGTAGCGGCTGGGGATACGCAGTATTTT. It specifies CASSEVAAGDTQYF.